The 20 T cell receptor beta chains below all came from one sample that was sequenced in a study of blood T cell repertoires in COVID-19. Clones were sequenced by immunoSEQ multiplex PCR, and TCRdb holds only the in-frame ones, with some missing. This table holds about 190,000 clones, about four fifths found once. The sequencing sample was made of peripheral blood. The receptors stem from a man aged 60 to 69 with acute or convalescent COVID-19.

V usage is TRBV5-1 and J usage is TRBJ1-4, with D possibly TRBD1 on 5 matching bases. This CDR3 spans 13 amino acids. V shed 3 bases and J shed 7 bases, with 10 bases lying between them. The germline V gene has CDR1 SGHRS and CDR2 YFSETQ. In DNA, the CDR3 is TGCGCCAGCAGCTATGGGAGGGGTGAAAAACTGTTTTTT. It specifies CASSYGRGEKLFF.

CDR3 amino acids: CASSRTSGQETQYF. The CDR3 DNA is TGTGCCAGCAGCCGGACTAGCGGACAAGAGACCCAGTACTTC. This chain connects TRBV3-1 (or the pseudogene TRBV3-2) to TRBJ2-5; 10 nucleotides align to TRBD2. The CDR3 contains 14 residues. The V and J ends lost 4 bases and 2 bases, in that order; junction bases with no gene match: 1. Germline CDR1 is LGHDT and CDR2 is YNNKEL (reference sequence).

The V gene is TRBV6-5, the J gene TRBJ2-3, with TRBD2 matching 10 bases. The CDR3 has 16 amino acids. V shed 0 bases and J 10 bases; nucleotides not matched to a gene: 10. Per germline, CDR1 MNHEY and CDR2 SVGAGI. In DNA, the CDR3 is TGTGCCAGCAGTTACTCGGTTAGCGGGAGGTCCTTTGCGCAGTATTTT. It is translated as CASSYSVSGRSFAQYF.

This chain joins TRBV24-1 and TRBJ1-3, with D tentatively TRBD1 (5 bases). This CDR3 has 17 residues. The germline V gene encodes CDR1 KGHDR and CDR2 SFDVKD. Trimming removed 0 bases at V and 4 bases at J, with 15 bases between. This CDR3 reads CATSDLQLKRQGNTIYF. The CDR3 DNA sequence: TGTGCCACCAGTGATTTGCAGCTGAAGCGACAGGGAAACACCATATATTTT.

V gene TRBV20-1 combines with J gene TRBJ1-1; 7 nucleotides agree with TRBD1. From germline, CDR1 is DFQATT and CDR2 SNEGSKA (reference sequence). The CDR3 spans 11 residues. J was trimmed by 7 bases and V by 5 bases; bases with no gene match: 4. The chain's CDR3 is CSASTGIEAFF. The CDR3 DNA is TGCAGTGCTTCGACAGGGATTGAAGCTTTCTTT.

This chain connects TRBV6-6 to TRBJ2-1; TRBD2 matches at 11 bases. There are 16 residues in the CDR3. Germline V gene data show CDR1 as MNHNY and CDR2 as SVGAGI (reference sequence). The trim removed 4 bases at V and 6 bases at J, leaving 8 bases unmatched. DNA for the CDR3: TGTGCCAGCAGTTCCCCCCTCACTAGCGGGGGCAATGAGCAGTTCTTC. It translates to CASSSPLTSGGNEQFF.

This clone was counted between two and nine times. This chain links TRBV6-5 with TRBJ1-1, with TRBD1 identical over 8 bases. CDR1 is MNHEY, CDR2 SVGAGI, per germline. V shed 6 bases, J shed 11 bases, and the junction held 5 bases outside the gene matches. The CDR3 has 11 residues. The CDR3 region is CASSTTGEAFF. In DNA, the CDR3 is TGTGCCAGCAGCACGACAGGGGAGGCTTTCTTT.

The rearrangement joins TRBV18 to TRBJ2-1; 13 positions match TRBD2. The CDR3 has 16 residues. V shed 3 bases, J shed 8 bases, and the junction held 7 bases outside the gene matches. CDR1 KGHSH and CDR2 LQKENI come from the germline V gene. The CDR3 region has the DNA TGTGCCAGCTCACCCTACGGGACTAGCGGGATTGATGAGCAGTTCTTC. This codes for CASSPYGTSGIDEQFF.

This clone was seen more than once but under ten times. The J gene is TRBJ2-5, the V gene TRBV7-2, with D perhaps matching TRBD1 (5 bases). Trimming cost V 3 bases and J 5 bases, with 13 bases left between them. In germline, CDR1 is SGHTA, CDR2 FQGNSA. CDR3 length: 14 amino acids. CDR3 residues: CASSFQGVQETQYF. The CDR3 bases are TGTGCCAGCAGCTTCCAAGGGGTGCAGGAGACCCAGTACTTC.

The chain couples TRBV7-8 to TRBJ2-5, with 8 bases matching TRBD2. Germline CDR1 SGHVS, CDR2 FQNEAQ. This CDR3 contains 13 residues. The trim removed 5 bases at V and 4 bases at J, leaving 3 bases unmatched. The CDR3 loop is CASSLSGGETQYF. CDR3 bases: TGTGCCAGCAGCCTGAGCGGGGGAGAGACCCAGTACTTC.

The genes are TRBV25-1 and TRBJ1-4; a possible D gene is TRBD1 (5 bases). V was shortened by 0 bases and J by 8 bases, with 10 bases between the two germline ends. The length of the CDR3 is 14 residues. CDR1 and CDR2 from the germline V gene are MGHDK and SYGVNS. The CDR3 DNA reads TGTGCCAGCAGTGAATATGGGGCAGGGGAAAAACTGTTTTTT. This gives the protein CASSEYGAGEKLFF. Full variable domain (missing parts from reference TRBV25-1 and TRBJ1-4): EADIYQTPRYLVIGTGKKITLECSQTMGHDKMYWYQQDPGMELHLIHYSYGVNSTEKGDLSSESTVSRIRTEHFPLTLESARPSHTSQYLCASSEYGAGEKLFFGSGTQLSVL.

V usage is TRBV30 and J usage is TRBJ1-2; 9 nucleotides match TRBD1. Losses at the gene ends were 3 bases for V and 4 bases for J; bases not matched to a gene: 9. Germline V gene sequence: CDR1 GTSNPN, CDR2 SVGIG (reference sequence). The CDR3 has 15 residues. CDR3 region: CAWSLKTGGTYGYTF. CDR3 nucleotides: TGTGCCTGGAGCCTTAAGACAGGGGGAACCTATGGCTACACCTTC.

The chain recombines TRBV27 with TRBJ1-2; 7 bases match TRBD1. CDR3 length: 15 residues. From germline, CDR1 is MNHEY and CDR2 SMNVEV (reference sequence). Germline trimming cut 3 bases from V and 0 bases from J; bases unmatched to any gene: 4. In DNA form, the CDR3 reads TGTGCCAGCAGTTTTCGACAGGGCCCTAACTATGGCTACACCTTC. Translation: CASSFRQGPNYGYTF.

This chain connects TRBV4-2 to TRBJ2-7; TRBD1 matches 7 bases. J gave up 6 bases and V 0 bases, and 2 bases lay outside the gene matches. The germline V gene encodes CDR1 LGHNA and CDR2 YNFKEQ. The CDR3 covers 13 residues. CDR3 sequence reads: CASSQDNRGEQYF. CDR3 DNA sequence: TGTGCCAGCAGCCAAGATAACAGGGGCGAGCAGTACTTC.

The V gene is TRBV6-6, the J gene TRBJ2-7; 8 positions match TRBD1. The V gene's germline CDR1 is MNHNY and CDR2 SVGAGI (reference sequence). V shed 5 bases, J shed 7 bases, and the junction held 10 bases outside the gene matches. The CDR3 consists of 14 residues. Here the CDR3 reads CASSMDRVTGEQYF. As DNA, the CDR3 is TGTGCCAGCAGTATGGACAGGGTGACTGGTGAGCAGTACTTC.

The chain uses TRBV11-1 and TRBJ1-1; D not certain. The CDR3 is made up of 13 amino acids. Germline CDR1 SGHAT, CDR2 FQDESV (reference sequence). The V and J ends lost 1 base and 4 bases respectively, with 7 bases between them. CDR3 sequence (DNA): TGTGCCAGCAGCTTAGTACGGGGCACTGAAGCTTTCTTT. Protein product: CASSLVRGTEAFF.

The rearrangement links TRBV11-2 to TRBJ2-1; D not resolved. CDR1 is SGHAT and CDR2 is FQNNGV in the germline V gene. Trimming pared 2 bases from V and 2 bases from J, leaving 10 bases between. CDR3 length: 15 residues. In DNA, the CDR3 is TGTGCCAGCAGCTTATTGGTAGTGACCTACAATGAGCAGTTCTTC. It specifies CASSLLVVTYNEQFF.

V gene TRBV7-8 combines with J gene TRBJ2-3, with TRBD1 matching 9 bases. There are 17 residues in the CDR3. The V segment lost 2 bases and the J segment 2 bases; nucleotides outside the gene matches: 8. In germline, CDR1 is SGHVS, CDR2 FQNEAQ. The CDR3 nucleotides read TGTGCCAGCAGCTTACGAAACGGACAGGGGATCACAGATACGCAGTATTTT. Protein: CASSLRNGQGITDTQYF.

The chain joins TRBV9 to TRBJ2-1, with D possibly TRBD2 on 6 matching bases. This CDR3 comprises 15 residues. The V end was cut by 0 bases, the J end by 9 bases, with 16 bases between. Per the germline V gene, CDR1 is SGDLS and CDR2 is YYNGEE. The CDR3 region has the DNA TGTGCCAGCAGCGTAGGGGCTAGCGAGAACGGTGAGCAGTTCTTC. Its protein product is CASSVGASENGEQFF.

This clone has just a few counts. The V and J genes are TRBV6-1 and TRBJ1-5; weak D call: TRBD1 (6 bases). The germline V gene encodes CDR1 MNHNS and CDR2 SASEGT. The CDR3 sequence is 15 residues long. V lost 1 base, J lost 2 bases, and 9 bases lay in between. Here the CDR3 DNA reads TGTGCCAGCAGTGAAGGCCGGACAGGCAATCAGCCCCAGCATTTT. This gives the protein CASSEGRTGNQPQHF.